This T cell receptor (beta chain) was identified during a study of PD-1 blockade in classical Hodgkin lymphoma. As for the study in general: Nivolumab dosing for patients was 3 mg/kg, administered intravenously every 2 weeks. Overall study results and limits: Patients starting nivolumab under 1 year after ASCT were excluded. Compared with healthy donors, newly diagnosed patients reportedly showed lower baseline TCR diversity.

TCRdb's copy holds only in-frame clones and misses some; the assay was immunoSEQ multiplex PCR. The sample holds approximately 98,000 clones, approximately 90% seen once. This clone was counted between two and nine times. Antigen specificity is unknown. CDR1 is LNHDA and CDR2 is SQIVND in the germline V gene (reference sequence). This CDR3 comprises 12 residues. V was cut by 3 bases and J by 4 bases, with 6 bases left in between. Following autologous stem cell transplantation, relapse occurred in every patient, and exposure to brentuximab vedotin varied. Best response was recorded as complete response, partial response or progressive disease.

The TCR originated in a human donor with classical Hodgkin lymphoma. The chain links TRBV19 to TRBJ1-2; no clear D. The specimen comprised peripheral blood mononuclear cells (PBMCs), sampled before the second cycle of nivolumab. Here the CDR3 DNA reads TGTGCCAGTAGTATCGAGATCTATGGCTACACCTTC. Translation gives CASSIEIYGYTF.